This note documents a single T cell receptor beta chain sequence. These data are taken from a study of resident and recirculating memory T cells in vitiligo. Study-wide background: Epidermis came from shave biopsies of lesional and nonlesional sites, plus PBMCs.

Germline assignment: CDR1 SGDLS and CDR2 YYNGEE. The CDR3 is made up of 16 amino acids. J gave up 6 bases and V 0 bases, and 7 bases lay outside the gene matches. The protocol was immunoSEQ multiplex PCR, while the TCRdb copy is restricted to in-frame clones and leaves out a portion. Altogether some 70,000 clones are present, more than 85% being singletons, with the ten largest covering around 4.6%. The chain combines TRBV9 with TRBJ1-2, with 11 bases identical to TRBD1. Sequencing was carried out using blood. The sequence was collected from a male donor with vitiligo. For the CDR3, the DNA is TGTGCCAGCAGCGTAGAGGACAGGGGGCAAATTAATGGCTACACCTTC. Amino acids: CASSVEDRGQINGYTF. Together with reference TRBV9 and TRBJ1-2, the CDR3 gives the full variable domain: DSGVTQTPKHLITATGQRVTLRCSPRSGDLSVYWYQQSLDQGLQFLIQYYNGEERAKGNILERFSAQQFPDLHSELNLSSLELGDSALYFCASSVEDRGQINGYTFGSGTRLTVV.